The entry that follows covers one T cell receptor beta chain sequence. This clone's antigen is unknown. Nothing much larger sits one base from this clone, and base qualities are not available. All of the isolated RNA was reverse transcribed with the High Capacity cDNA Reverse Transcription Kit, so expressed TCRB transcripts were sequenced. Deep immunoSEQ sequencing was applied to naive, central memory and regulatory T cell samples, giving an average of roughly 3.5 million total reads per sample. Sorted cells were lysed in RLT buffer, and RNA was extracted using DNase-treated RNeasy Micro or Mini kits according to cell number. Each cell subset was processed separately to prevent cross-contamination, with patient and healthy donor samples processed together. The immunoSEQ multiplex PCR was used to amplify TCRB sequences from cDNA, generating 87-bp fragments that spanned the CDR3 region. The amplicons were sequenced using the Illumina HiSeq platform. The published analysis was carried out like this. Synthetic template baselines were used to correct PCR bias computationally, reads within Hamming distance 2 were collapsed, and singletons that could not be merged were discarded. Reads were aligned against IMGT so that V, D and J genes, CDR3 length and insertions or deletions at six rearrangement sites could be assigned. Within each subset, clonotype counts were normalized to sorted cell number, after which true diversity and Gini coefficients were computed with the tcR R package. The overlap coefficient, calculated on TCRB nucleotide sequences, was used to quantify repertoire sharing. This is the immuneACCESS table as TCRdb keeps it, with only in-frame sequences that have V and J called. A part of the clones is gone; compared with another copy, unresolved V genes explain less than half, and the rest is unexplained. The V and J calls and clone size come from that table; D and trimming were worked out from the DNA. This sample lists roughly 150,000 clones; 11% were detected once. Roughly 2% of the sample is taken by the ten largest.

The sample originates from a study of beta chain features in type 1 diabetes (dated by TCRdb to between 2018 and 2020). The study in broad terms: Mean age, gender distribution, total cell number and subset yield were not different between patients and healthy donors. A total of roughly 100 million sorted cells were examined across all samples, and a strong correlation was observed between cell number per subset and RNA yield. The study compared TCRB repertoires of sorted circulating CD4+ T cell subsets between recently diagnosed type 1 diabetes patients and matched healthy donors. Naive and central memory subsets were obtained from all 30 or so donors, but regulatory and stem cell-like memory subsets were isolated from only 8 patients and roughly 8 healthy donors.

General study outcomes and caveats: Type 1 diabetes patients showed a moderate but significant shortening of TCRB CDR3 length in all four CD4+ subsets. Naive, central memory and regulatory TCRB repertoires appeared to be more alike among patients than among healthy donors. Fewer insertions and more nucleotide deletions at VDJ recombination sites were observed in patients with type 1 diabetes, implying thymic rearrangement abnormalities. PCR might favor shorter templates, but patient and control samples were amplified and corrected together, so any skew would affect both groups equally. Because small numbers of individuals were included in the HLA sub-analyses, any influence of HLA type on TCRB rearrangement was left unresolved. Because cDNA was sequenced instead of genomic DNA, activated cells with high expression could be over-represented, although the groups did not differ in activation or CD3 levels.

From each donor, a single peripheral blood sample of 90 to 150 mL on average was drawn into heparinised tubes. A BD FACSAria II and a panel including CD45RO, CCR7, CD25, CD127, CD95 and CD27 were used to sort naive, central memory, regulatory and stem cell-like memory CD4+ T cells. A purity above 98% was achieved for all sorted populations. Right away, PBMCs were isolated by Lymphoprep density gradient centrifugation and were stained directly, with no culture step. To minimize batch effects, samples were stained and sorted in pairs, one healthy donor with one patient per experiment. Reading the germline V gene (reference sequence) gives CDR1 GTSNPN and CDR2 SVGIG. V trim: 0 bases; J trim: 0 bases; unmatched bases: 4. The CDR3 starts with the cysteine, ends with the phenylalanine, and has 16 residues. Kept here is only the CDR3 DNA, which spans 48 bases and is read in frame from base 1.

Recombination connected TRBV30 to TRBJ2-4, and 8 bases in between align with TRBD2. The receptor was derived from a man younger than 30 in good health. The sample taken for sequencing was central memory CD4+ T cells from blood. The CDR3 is CAWSVGGGLAKNIQYF. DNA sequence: TGTGCCTGGAGTGTAGGCGGGGGGCTAGCCAAAAACATTCAGTACTTC.